The 22 T cell receptor beta chains given below trace back to one sample, sequenced in a study of T cell changes during pregnancy in multiple sclerosis. TCRdb keeps only in-frame clones here, not all; method: immunoSEQ multiplex PCR. The profile shows 19,000 or so clones, approximately 91% of them singletons. The source material was CD8+ T cells from peripheral blood mononuclear cells, sampled after pregnancy. The receptors originated from a female donor in good health, enrolled as a control in a pregnancy study.

By share, this clone ranks as medium-sized. The chain couples TRBV7-9 to TRBJ2-7; TRBD1 is a possible D gene (5 bases). Per germline, CDR1 SEHNR and CDR2 FQNEAQ (reference sequence). This CDR3 comprises 13 residues. V lost 6 bases to trimming and J lost 2 bases, with 11 bases between them. CDR3 in DNA: TGTGCCAGCAGGGACACTCTAACCTACGAGCAGTACTTC. Translation gives CASRDTLTYEQYF.

V and J are TRBV9 and TRBJ2-3; D ambiguous. CDR1 and CDR2 (germline): SGDLS, YYNGEE. The CDR3 is made up of 15 amino acids. Trimming stripped 0 bases from V and 0 bases from J, with 8 bases between. The CDR3 loop is CASSVGSTSTDTQYF. In DNA form, the CDR3 reads TGTGCCAGCAGCGTAGGGAGTACAAGCACAGATACGCAGTATTTT.

The CDR3 loop is CASSPRGNTIYF. DNA of the CDR3: TGTGCCAGCAGCCCCCGGGGAAACACCATATATTTT. The chain employs TRBV7-8 and TRBJ1-3; no clear D gene. Trimming left V 5 bases short and J 4 bases short, with 6 bases between. Germline V gives CDR1 SGHVS, CDR2 FQNEAQ. The CDR3 spans 12 residues. The variable domain in full, completed from reference TRBV7-8 and TRBJ1-3, reads GAGVSQSPRYKVAKRGQDVALRCDPISGHVSLFWYQQALGQGPEFLTYFQNEAQLDKSGLPSDRFFAERPEGSVSTLKIQRTQQEDSAVYLCASSPRGNTIYFGEGSWLTVV.

This clone was detected only once. The CDR3, as DNA: TGTGCCAGCAGCCAAGATTCCCTCTTCGCGGCCTTCTACGAGCAGTACTTC. This gives the protein CASSQDSLFAAFYEQYF. The gene calls are TRBV4-2 and TRBJ2-7; the D is unclear. Per germline, CDR1 LGHNA and CDR2 YNFKEQ. There are 17 residues in the CDR3. V lost 0 bases, J lost 3 bases, and 18 bases lay in between.

This clone occurred once. The chain couples TRBV10-1 to TRBJ2-3; TRBD2 agrees at 9 bases. Trimming removed 0 bases from V and 2 bases from J; junction bases left unmatched: 9. Germline values: CDR1 WNHNN, CDR2 SYGVQD (reference sequence). This CDR3 contains 18 residues. DNA for the CDR3: TGCGCCAGCAGTGAGTCTTTTCCTAGCGGGACGCTCACAGATACGCAGTATTTT. This sequence encodes CASSESFPSGTLTDTQYF.

This chain connects TRBV9 to TRBJ2-5; weak D call: TRBD1 (6 bases). Germline CDR1 reads SGDLS; CDR2 reads YYNGEE. V was clipped by 0 bases and J by 5 bases, with 11 bases between them. The CDR3 is 14 amino acids. Written as DNA, the CDR3 is TGTGCCAGCAGCGTAGAGGGCCAGGGGGAGACCCAGTACTTC. This codes for CASSVEGQGETQYF.

The chain employs TRBV25-1 and TRBJ2-2; weak D call: TRBD2 (6 bases). CDR3 length: 16 amino acids. Germline assignment: CDR1 MGHDK and CDR2 SYGVNS. V was shortened by 1 base and J by 3 bases, with 12 bases between the two germline ends. The CDR3 protein is CASSEFTGVYTGELFF. The CDR3 DNA sequence: TGTGCCAGCAGTGAATTCACGGGAGTGTACACCGGGGAGCTGTTTTTT.

The chain is built from TRBV6-1 and TRBJ1-5, with a possible D match to TRBD1 (6 bases). The CDR3 is made up of 17 amino acids. Germline V CDR1 and CDR2: MNHNS, SASEGT. Between the trimmed V and J ends, which lost 3 bases and 5 bases, there was a span of 20 bases. The CDR3 DNA follows: TGTGCCAGCAGTGAGGGATACTACGGACAGAAAGATCAGCCCCAGCATTTT. This sequence encodes CASSEGYYGQKDQPQHF.

The genes are TRBV5-6 and TRBJ2-3, with 9 bases fitting TRBD2. Germline CDR1 and CDR2: SGHDT and YYEEEE. J gave up 3 bases and V 4 bases, and 6 bases lay outside the gene matches. This CDR3 spans 15 amino acids. The CDR3 DNA is TGTGCCAGCAGCACAGGGGCGGGGGGGACAGATACGCAGTATTTT. Amino acid sequence: CASSTGAGGTDTQYF.

This chain connects TRBV6-5 to TRBJ2-2; TRBD2 agrees at 7 bases. Germline values: CDR1 MNHEY, CDR2 SVGAGI. This CDR3 comprises 16 residues. Trimming removed 2 bases from V and 0 bases from J; junction bases left unmatched: 3. In DNA, the CDR3 is TGTGCCAGCAGTTACACTAGCGTATCGAACACCGGGGAGCTGTTTTTT. Protein sequence: CASSYTSVSNTGELFF.

The chain uses TRBV9 and TRBJ2-7, with D perhaps matching TRBD1 (5 bases). Trimming left V 4 bases short and J 5 bases short, with 10 bases between. The CDR3 consists of 12 residues. The germline V gene has CDR1 SGDLS and CDR2 YYNGEE. The CDR3 region is CASSTQGDEQYF. As DNA, the CDR3 is TGTGCCAGCAGCACCCAGGGCGACGAGCAGTACTTC.

This chain connects TRBV6-1 to TRBJ2-1, with 7 bases that match TRBD1. J lost 7 bases, V lost 6 bases, and 0 bases had no gene match. Germline CDR1 is MNHNS and CDR2 is SASEGT. The CDR3 is 11 amino acids. DNA of the CDR3: TGTGCCAGCAGCAGGGGGAATGAGCAGTTCTTC. It translates to CASSRGNEQFF.

The chain combines TRBV12-1 with TRBJ2-1; the table names TRBD2, a call not compared with the DNA. TRBV12-1 constitutes a pseudogene. This CDR3 is built from 19 residues. CDR3 nucleotides: TGTGCCAGCAGCCGGGGGACTAGCGGGAGGTTCGGGCCCTACAATGAGCAGTTCTTC. Its protein is CASSRGTSGRFGPYNEQFF.

The rearrangement links TRBV11-3 to TRBJ2-5, with 12 bases aligning to TRBD1. Germline lookup yields CDR1 SGHNT and CDR2 YENEEA. This CDR3 has 15 residues. The V and J ends lost 5 bases and 4 bases, in that order; junction bases with no gene match: 5. CDR3 loop: CASSTRDRGRETQYF. For the CDR3, the DNA is TGTGCCAGCAGCACCCGGGACAGGGGGCGAGAGACCCAGTACTTC. The full variable domain, completed using reference TRBV11-3 and TRBJ2-5, is EAGVVQSPRYKIIEKKQPVAFWCNPISGHNTLYWYLQNLGQGPELLIRYENEEAVDDSQLPKDRFSAERLKGVDSTLKIQPAELGDSAVYLCASSTRDRGRETQYFGPGTRLLVL.

The V gene is TRBV11-2, the J gene TRBJ1-2; maybe TRBD1 (5 bases). The CDR3 contains 13 residues. The V end was cut by 1 base, the J end by 8 bases, with 11 bases between. CDR1 is SGHAT, CDR2 FQNNGV, per germline. In nucleotides, the CDR3 is TGTGCCAGCAGCTTAGGAACGGGGGACGGCTACACCTTC. As protein: CASSLGTGDGYTF.

This clone was recorded once. The chain couples TRBV10-3 to TRBJ2-7; 9 positions match TRBD1. V trimming: 10 bases; J trimming: 1 base; junction bases outside the gene matches: 2. Germline lookup yields CDR1 ENHRY and CDR2 SYGVKD. The CDR3 loop spans 12 amino acids. The CDR3 DNA sequence: TGTGCCACCGGACAGGGGTCCTACGAGCAGTACTTC. It translates to CATGQGSYEQYF.

The V gene is TRBV6-1, the J gene TRBJ1-1; no reliable D call. Germline values: CDR1 MNHNS, CDR2 SASEGT. The V gene lost 1 base and the J gene lost 4 bases, with 13 bases spanning the gap. There are 15 residues in the CDR3. CDR3 in amino acids: CASSEGGGRGTEAFF. CDR3 in DNA: TGTGCCAGCAGTGAAGGGGGAGGCCGGGGCACTGAAGCTTTCTTT.

The CDR3 nucleotides are TGTGCCAGCAGTTTAGGGGCCGGGGGGTCCTACGAGCAGTACTTC. Translating it yields CASSLGAGGSYEQYF. This sequence joins TRBV27 and TRBJ2-7; the match to TRBD2 covers 7 bases. V was clipped by 2 bases and J by 1 base; unmatched bases: 5. The CDR3 covers 15 residues. CDR1 is MNHEY and CDR2 is SMNVEV in the germline V gene (reference sequence).

CDR3 loop: CASSLGVYTEAFF. CDR3 DNA: TGCGCCAGCAGCTTGGGAGTGTATACTGAAGCTTTCTTT. The V and J genes are TRBV5-1 and TRBJ1-1; no reliable D call. The CDR3 runs 13 residues. Trimming pared 0 bases from V and 5 bases from J, leaving 8 bases between. CDR1 is SGHRS, CDR2 YFSETQ, per germline.

With regard to this clone: This sample includes further DNA sequences coding for the same CDR3. The J gene is TRBJ2-1, the V gene TRBV9, with D hard to call. V gave up 2 bases and J gave up 6 bases, with 3 bases separating them. The CDR3 is made up of 11 amino acids. Germline V lookup: CDR1 SGDLS, CDR2 YYNGEE. The CDR3 here is CASSVSNEQFF. CDR3 sequence (DNA): TGTGCCAGCAGCGTCAGCAATGAGCAGTTCTTC.

V usage is TRBV6-1 and J usage is TRBJ2-2; 7 bases fit TRBD2. The CDR3 consists of 15 residues. Germline V lookup: CDR1 MNHNS, CDR2 SASEGT. The V gene end was trimmed by 7 bases and the J gene end by 4 bases; junction bases not matched to a gene: 9. The DNA for the CDR3 is TGTGCCAGCACCGCTTTGGGCGGGAGCACCGGGGAGCTGTTTTTT. It codes for CASTALGGSTGELFF.

J is TRBJ1-2 and V is TRBV5-5; D not resolved. Germline CDR1 is SGHKS and CDR2 is YYEKEE (reference sequence). The germline V and J ends were trimmed by 4 bases and 9 bases, with 19 bases remaining between them. CDR3 length: 14 residues. This chain's CDR3 is CASSPPGEFWSYTF. Here the CDR3 DNA reads TGTGCCAGCAGCCCGCCCGGGGAGTTTTGGAGCTACACCTTC. Full variable domain (remainder filled in from reference TRBV5-5 and TRBJ1-2): DAGVTQSPTHLIKTRGQQVTLRCSPISGHKSVSWYQQVLGQGPQFIFQYYEKEERGRGNFPDRFSARQFPNYSSELNVNALLLGDSALYLCASSPPGEFWSYTFGSGTRLTVV.